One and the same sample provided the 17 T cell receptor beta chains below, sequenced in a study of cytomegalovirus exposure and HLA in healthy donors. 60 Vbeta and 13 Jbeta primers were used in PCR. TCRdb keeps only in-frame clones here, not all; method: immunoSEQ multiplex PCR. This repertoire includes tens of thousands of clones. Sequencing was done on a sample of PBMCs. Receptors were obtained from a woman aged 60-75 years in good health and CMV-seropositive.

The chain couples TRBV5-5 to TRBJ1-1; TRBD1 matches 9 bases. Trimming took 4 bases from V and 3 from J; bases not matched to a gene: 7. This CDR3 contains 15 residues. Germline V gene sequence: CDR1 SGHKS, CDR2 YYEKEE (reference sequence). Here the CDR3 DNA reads TGTGCCAGCAGCCGTCCCGGGACAGGGTACACTGAAGCTTTCTTT. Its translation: CASSRPGTGYTEAFF.

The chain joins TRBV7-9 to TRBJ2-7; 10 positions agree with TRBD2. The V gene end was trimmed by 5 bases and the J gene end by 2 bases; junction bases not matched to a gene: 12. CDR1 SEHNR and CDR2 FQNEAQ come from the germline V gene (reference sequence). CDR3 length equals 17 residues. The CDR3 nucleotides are TGTGCCAGCAGCGACCGTTATGGTAGCGGGGGGCCCTACGAGCAGTACTTC. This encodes CASSDRYGSGGPYEQYF.

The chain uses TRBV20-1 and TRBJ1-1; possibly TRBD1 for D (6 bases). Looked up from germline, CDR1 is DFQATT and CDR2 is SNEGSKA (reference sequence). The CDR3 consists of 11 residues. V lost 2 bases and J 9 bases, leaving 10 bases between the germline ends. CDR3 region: CSARNREKAFF. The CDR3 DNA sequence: TGCAGTGCTAGAAACAGGGAGAAAGCTTTCTTT.

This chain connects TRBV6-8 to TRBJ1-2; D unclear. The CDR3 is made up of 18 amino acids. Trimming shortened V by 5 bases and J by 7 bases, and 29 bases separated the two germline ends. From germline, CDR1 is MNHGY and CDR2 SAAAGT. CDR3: CASSGAAGFERAMCGYTF. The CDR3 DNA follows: TGTGCCAGCAGTGGCGCGGCGGGATTCGAAAGGGCAATGTGTGGCTACACCTTC.

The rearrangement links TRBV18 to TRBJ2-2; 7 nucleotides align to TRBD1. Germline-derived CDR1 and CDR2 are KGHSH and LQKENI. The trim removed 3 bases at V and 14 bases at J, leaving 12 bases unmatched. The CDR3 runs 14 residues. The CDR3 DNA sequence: TGTGCCAGCTCACCTCACCGGACAGGCGCTGATCTGTTTTTT. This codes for CASSPHRTGADLFF.

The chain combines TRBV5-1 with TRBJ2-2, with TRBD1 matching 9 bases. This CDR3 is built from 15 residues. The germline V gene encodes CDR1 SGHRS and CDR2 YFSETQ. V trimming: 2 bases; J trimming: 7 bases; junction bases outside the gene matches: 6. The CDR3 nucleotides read TGCGCCAGCAGCTTCACAGGGGGCTTAAACGGGGAGCTGTTTTTT. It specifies CASSFTGGLNGELFF.

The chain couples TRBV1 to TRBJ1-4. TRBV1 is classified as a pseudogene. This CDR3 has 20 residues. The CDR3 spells CTSYSSPPDSRIGTNEKLFF. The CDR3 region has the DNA TGCACCAGCTATTCATCCCCTCCCGATAGCCGCATCGGGACTAATGAAAAACTGTTTTTT.

This CDR3 is CASSRTPSIFNYGYTF. DNA of the CDR3: TGTGCCAGCAGCCGGACACCGAGCATCTTCAACTATGGCTACACCTTC. The V and J genes are TRBV14 and TRBJ1-2, with D possibly matching TRBD1 (5 bases). V was clipped by 4 bases and J by 2 bases, with 17 bases between them. The CDR3 length is 16 residues. Germline assignment: CDR1 SGHDN and CDR2 FVKESK.

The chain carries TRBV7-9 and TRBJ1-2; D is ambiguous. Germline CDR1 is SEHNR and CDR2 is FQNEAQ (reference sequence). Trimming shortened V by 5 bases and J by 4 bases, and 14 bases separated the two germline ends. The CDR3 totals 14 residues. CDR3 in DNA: TGTGCCAGCAGCCGGGGAATGGAGAGCTATGGCTACACCTTC. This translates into CASSRGMESYGYTF.

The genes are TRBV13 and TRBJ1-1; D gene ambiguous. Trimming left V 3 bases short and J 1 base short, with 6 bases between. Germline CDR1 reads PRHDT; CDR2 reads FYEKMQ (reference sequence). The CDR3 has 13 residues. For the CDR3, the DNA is TGTGCCAGCAGCTTTACACGGAACACTGAAGCTTTCTTT. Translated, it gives CASSFTRNTEAFF.

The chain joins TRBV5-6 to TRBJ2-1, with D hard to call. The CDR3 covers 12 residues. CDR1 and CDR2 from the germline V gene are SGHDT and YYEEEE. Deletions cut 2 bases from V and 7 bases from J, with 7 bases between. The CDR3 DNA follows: TGTGCCAGCAGCTTTTCTAGGAATGAGCAGTTCTTC. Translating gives CASSFSRNEQFF.

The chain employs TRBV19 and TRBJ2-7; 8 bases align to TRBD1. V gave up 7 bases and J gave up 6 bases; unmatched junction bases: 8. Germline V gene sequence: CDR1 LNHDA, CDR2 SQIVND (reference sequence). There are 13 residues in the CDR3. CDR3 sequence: CASTRTGIGEQYF. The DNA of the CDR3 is TGTGCCAGTACCAGGACAGGGATAGGCGAGCAGTACTTC. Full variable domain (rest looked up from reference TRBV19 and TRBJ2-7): DGGITQSPKYLFRKEGQNVTLSCEQNLNHDAMYWYRQDPGQGLRLIYYSQIVNDFQKGDIAEGYSVSREKKESFPLTVTSAQKNPTAFYLCASTRTGIGEQYFGPGTRLTVT.

As DNA, the CDR3 is TGTGCCAGCAGCGTACGTCCTAGCGGGGGTAAAGAGACCCAGTACTTC. Translation gives CASSVRPSGGKETQYF. The chain links TRBV9 to TRBJ2-5, with 10 bases that match TRBD2. Germline trimming cut 1 base from V and 3 bases from J; bases unmatched to any gene: 6. CDR1 is SGDLS, CDR2 YYNGEE, per germline. This CDR3 contains 16 residues.

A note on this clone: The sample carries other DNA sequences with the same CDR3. CDR3 in DNA: TGTGCCAGCAGCTTGGCTGGACAGGGGTACGAGCAGTACTTC. This encodes CASSLAGQGYEQYF. The chain uses TRBV5-6 and TRBJ2-7; 9 bases align to TRBD1. The trim removed 0 bases at V and 4 bases at J, leaving 2 bases unmatched. Germline assignment: CDR1 SGHDT and CDR2 YYEEEE. This CDR3 contains 14 residues.

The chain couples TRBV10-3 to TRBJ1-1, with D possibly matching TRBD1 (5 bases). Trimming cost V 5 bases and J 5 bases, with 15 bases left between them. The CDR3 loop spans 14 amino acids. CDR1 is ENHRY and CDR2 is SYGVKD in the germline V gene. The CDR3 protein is CAISQGTGETEAFF. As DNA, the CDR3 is TGTGCCATCAGTCAGGGTACGGGAGAGACTGAAGCTTTCTTT.

CDR3 DNA sequence: TGTGCCAGCAGCTGGCGGAGGATCTCTGGAAACACCATATATTTT. Protein sequence: CASSWRRISGNTIYF. The chain carries TRBV5-6 and TRBJ1-3; D gene unclear. Per the germline V gene, CDR1 is SGHDT and CDR2 is YYEEEE. With 3 bases removed from V and 0 bases from J, the gap between germline ends came to 10 bases. This CDR3 comprises 15 residues. Supplemented by reference TRBV5-6 and TRBJ1-3, the full variable domain reads DAGVTQSPTHLIKTRGQQVTLRCSPKSGHDTVSWYQQALGQGPQFIFQYYEEEERQRGNFPDRFSGHQFPNYSSELNVNALLLGDSALYLCASSWRRISGNTIYFGEGSWLTVV.

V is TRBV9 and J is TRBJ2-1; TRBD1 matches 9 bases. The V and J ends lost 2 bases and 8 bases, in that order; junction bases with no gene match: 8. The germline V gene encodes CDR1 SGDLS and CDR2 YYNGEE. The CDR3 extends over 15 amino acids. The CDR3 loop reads CASSVGQGKVHEQFF. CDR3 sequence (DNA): TGTGCCAGCAGCGTTGGACAGGGGAAGGTCCATGAGCAGTTCTTC. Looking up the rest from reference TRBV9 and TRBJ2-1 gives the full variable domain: DSGVTQTPKHLITATGQRVTLRCSPRSGDLSVYWYQQSLDQGLQFLIQYYNGEERAKGNILERFSAQQFPDLHSELNLSSLELGDSALYFCASSVGQGKVHEQFFGPGTRLTVL.